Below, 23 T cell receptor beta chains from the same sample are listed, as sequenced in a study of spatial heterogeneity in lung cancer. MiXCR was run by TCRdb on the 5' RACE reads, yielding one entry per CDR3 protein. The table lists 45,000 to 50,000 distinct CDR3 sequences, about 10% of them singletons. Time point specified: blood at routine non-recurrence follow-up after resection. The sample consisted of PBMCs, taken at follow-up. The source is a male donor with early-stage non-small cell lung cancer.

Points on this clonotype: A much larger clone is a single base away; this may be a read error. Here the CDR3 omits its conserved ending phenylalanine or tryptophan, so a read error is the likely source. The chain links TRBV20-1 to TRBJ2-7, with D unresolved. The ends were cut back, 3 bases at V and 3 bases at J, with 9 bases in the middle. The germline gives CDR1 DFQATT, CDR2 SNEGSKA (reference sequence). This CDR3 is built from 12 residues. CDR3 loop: CSARSESYEQYS. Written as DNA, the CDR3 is TGCAGTGCTAGGTCGGAAAGCTACGAGCAGTACTCC.

Written as DNA, the CDR3 is TGTGCCAGCAGTTCCACTGGGGGCAGAGAAGCTTTCTTT. Its translation: CASSSTGGREAFF. The chain couples TRBV7-3 to TRBJ1-1; tentatively, D is TRBD1 (6 bases). This CDR3 spans 13 amino acids. Per germline, CDR1 SGHTA and CDR2 FQGTGA. The V end lost 6 bases, the J end lost 8 bases, and 16 bases lay between the germline ends.

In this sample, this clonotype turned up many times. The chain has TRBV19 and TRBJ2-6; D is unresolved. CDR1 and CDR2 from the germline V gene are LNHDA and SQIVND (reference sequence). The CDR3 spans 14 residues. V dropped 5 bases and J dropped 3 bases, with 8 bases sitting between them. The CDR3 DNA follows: TGTGCCAGTAGTCCCAGCTTTGGGGCCAACGTCCTGACTTTC. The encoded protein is CASSPSFGANVLTF.

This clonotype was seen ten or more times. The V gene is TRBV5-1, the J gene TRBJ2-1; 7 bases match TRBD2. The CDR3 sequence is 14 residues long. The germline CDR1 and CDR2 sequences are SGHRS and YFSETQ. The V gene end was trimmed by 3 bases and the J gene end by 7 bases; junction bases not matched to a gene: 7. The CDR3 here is CASSSLAEGNEQFF. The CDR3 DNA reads TGCGCCAGCAGCTCCCTAGCGGAAGGGAATGAGCAGTTCTTC.

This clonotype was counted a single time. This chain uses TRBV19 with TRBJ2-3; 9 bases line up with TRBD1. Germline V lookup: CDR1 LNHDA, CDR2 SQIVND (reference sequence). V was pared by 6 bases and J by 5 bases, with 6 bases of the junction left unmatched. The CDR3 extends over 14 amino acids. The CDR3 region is CASRDDRGEDTQYF. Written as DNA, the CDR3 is TGTGCCAGTAGGGATGACAGGGGGGAAGATACGCAGTATTTT.

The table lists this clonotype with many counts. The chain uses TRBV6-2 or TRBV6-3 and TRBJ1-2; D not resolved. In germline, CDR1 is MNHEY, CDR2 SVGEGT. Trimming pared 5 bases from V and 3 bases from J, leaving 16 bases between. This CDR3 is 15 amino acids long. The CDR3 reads CASSHGLNGDYGYTF. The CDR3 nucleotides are TGTGCCAGCAGTCACGGACTCAACGGGGACTATGGCTACACCTTC.

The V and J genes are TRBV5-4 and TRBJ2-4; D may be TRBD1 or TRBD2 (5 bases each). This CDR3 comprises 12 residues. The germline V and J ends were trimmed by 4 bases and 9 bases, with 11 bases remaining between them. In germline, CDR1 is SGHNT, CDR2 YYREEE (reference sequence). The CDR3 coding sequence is TGTGCCAGCAGCCGGGGCCCCGGCATTCAGTACTTC. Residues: CASSRGPGIQYF.

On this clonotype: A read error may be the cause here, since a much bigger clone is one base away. The CDR3 loop is CVSSSRTGGAEAFF. CDR3 DNA sequence: TGTGTCAGCAGTTCTCGGACAGGCGGAGCCGAAGCTTTCTTT. This sequence joins TRBV6-2 or TRBV6-3 and TRBJ1-1, with 7 bases matching TRBD1. The length of the CDR3 is 14 residues. Germline lookup yields CDR1 MNHEY and CDR2 SVGEGT.

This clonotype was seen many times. CDR3: CSARDRFPYEQYF. The CDR3 DNA sequence: TGCAGTGCTAGGGACAGGTTTCCCTACGAGCAGTACTTC. The J gene is TRBJ2-7, the V gene TRBV20-1; 7 bases are a match to TRBD1. Germline V lookup: CDR1 DFQATT, CDR2 SNEGSKA (reference sequence). J gave up 2 bases and V 3 bases, and 4 bases lay outside the gene matches. This CDR3 is built from 13 residues.

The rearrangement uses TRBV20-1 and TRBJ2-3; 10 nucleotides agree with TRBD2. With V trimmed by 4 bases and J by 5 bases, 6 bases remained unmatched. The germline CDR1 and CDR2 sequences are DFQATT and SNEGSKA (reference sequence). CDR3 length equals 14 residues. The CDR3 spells CSATSGGALDTQYF. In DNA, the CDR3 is TGCAGTGCTACAAGCGGGGGGGCCTTAGATACGCAGTATTTT.

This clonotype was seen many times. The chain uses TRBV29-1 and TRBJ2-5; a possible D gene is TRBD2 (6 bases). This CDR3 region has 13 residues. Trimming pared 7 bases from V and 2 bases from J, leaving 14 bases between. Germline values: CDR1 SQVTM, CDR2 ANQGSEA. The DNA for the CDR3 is TGCAGCGCCGATATTCGGGGGCAAGAGACCCAGTACTTC. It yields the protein CSADIRGQETQYF.

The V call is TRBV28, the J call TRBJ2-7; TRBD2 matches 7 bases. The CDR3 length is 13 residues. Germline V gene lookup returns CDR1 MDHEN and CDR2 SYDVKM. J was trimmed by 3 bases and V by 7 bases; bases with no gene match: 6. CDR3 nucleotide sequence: TGTGCCAGCACGGTTTCTAGCGGCTACGAGCAGTACTTC. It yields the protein CASTVSSGYEQYF.

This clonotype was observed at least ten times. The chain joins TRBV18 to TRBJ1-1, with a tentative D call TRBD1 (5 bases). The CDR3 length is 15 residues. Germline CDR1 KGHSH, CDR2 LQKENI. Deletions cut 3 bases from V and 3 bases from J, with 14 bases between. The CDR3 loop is CASSPLRSGDTEAFF. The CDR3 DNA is TGTGCCAGCTCACCGCTTCGGTCGGGGGACACTGAAGCTTTCTTT.

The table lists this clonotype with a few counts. CDR3 loop: CASSESGSGNTIYF. Here the CDR3 DNA reads TGTGCCAGCAGTGAGTCAGGCTCTGGAAACACCATATATTTT. The chain links TRBV2 to TRBJ1-3; D call uncertain. The length of the CDR3 is 14 residues. CDR1 and CDR2 from the germline V gene are SNHLY and FYNNEI. V dropped 3 bases and J dropped 0 bases, with 6 bases sitting between them.

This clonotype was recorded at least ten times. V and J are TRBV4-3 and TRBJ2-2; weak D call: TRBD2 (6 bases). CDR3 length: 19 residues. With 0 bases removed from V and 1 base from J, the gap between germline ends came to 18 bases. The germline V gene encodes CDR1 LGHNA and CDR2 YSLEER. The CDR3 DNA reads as TGCGCCAGCAGCCAAGACCGTGGCTCATGGGAGGTGAACACCGGGGAGCTGTTTTTT. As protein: CASSQDRGSWEVNTGELFF.

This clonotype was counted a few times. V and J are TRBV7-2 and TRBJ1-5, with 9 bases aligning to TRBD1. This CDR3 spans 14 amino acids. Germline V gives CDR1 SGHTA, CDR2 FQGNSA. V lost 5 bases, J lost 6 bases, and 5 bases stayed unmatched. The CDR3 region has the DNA TGTGCCAGCAGCCCGGGACAGGGCCGTCAGCCCCAGCATTTT. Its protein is CASSPGQGRQPQHF.

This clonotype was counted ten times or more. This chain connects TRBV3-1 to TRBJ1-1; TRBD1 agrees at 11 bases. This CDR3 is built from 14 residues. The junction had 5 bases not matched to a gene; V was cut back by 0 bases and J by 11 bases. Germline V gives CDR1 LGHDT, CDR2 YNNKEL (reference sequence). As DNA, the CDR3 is TGTGCCAGCAGCCAAGACGGGACAGGGGGTCCGGCTTTCTTT. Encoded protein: CASSQDGTGGPAFF.

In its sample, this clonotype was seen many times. CDR3 nucleotide sequence: TGTGCCAGCAGTTACTCGATTGCCCAGACCTCTGGGGCCAACGTCCTGACTTTC. Translation: CASSYSIAQTSGANVLTF. The chain uses TRBV6-6 and TRBJ2-6; no reliable D call. Germline CDR1 is MNHNY and CDR2 is SVGAGI (reference sequence). The CDR3 runs 18 residues. V was clipped by 0 bases and J by 0 bases, with 12 bases between them.

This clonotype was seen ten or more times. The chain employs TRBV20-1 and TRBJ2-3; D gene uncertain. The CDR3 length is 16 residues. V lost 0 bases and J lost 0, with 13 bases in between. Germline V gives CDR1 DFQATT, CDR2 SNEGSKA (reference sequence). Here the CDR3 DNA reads TGCAGTGCTAGAGAAGGAAGGGCCACTAGCACAGATACGCAGTATTTT. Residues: CSAREGRATSTDTQYF.

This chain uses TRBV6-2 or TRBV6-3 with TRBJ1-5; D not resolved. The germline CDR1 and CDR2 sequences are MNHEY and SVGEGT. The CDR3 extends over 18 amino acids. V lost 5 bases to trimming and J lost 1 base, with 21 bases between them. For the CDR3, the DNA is TGTGCCAGCAGTACAACCGCGGGAAGAGTTGGGAGCAATCAGCCCCAGCATTTT. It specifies CASSTTAGRVGSNQPQHF.

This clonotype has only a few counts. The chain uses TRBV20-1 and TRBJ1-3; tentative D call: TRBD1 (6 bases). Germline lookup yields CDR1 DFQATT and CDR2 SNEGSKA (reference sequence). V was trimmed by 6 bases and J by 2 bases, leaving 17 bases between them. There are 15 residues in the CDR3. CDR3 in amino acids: CSAGGGGVPGNTIYF. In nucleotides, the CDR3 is TGCAGTGCAGGAGGGGGAGGGGTCCCTGGAAACACCATATATTTT.

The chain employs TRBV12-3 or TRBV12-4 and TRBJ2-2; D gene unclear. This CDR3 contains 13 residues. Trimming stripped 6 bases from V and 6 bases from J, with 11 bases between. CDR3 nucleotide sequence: TGTGCCAGCAGGAAGGAGCTCCCCGGGGAGCTGTTTTTT. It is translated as CASRKELPGELFF.

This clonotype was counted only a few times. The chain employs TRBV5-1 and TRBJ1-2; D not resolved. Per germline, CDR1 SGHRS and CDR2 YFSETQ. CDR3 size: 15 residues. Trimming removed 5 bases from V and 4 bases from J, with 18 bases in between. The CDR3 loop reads CASRPPGRDFYGYTF. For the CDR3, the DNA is TGCGCCAGCAGACCTCCCGGACGAGACTTCTATGGCTACACCTTC.